These 6 T cell receptor beta chains came from one sample sequenced in a study of T cells in Graves' hyperthyroidism and ophthalmopathy. RNA transcripts provided the source from which TCR beta CDR3 regions were amplified. HTBI primers were the set used in a first-round RT-PCR of the TCR CDR3. One entry per CDR3 protein, called by TCRdb with MiXCR from the multiplex PCR reads. The table records about 320,000 distinct CDR3 sequences, roughly 17% of them present only once. Sample: blood. The source is a man aged 25-40 years with Graves' hyperthyroidism.

The J gene is TRBJ2-7, the V gene TRBV20-1, with TRBD1 identical over 9 bases. CDR1 DFQATT and CDR2 SNEGSKA come from the germline V gene (reference sequence). J gave up 0 bases and V 0 bases, and 3 bases lay outside the gene matches. CDR3 length equals 15 residues. This CDR3 reads CSARDGDRASYEQYF. Here the CDR3 DNA reads TGCAGTGCTAGAGATGGGGACAGGGCCTCCTACGAGCAGTACTTC.

This clonotype was observed many times. J is TRBJ1-2 and V is TRBV5-1, with a tentative D call TRBD1 (6 bases). CDR1 SGHRS and CDR2 YFSETQ come from the germline V gene. The CDR3 is 13 amino acids. The V end was cut by 2 bases, the J end by 8 bases, with 13 bases between. This CDR3 is CASSFRGGGGYTF. CDR3 sequence (DNA): TGCGCCAGCAGCTTTCGCGGGGGCGGCGGCTACACCTTC.

In this sample, this clonotype turned up many times. The genes are TRBV6-1 and TRBJ2-1, with 7 bases identical to TRBD1. Germline CDR1 and CDR2: MNHNS and SASEGT. CDR3 length: 13 amino acids. With V trimmed by 6 bases and J by 8 bases, 7 bases remained unmatched. The CDR3 loop reads CASSPQGSHEQFF. In DNA, the CDR3 is TGTGCCAGCAGCCCACAGGGGTCCCATGAGCAGTTCTTC.

This clonotype was seen a few times. The chain uses TRBV6-4 and TRBJ2-7; D possibly corresponds to TRBD2 (6 bases). CDR1 and CDR2 (germline): MRHNA, SNTAGT. V lost 8 bases and J lost 3, with 14 bases in between. The CDR3 contains 13 residues. Written as DNA, the CDR3 is TGTGCCAGCGGGGCCCGGGGACTCTACGAGCAGTACTTC. Protein product: CASGARGLYEQYF.

This clonotype was seen many times. The V gene is TRBV11-2, the J gene TRBJ1-4, with D unclear. Germline CDR1 SGHAT, CDR2 FQNNGV. The germline V and J ends were trimmed by 9 bases and 4 bases, with 21 bases remaining between them. The CDR3 has 16 amino acids. In nucleotides, the CDR3 is TGTGCCAGTTCTGACGTGGCGTCTACGTATAATGAAAAACTGTTTTTT. Its protein product is CASSDVASTYNEKLFF.

V is TRBV7-9 and J is TRBJ1-1, with D unresolved. Trimming took 1 base from V and 4 from J, leaving 19 bases between them. The CDR3 covers 17 residues. Germline CDR1 SEHNR, CDR2 FQNEAQ (reference sequence). DNA for the CDR3: TGTGCCAGCAGCTTAGTCAAGGCCCTGGCCCTAACCACTGAAGCTTTCTTT. Translating gives CASSLVKALALTTEAFF.